This is a list of T cell receptor beta chains from one sample in a study of neurological immune-mediated disorders. TCRdb called the 5' RACE reads again in MiXCR, with one record for every CDR3 protein. The sample records around 56,000 distinct CDR3 sequences, about 25% being singletons. The sequencing input was PBMCs. The receptors originated from a man in his sixties with HTLV-1-associated myelopathy (HAM/TSP). The CDR3 runs from the conserved cysteine through the conserved F or W. D genes are given only for firm matches. Clone sizes are given selectively: once, few, many, or a class where the clone is expanded.

DNA,CDR3,size,D,J,V
TGTGCCAGCAGCTTGGCTGGGACAGGGGAAATCGGCTACACCTTC,CASSLAGTGEIGYTF,many,TRBD1,TRBJ1-2,TRBV5-6
TGTGCCAGCAGTTTATGGAGGCAGCCCCAGCATTTT,CASSLWRQPQHF,-,-,TRBJ1-5,TRBV28
TGTGCCAGCAGGGTGAACAGGGGTGGGAACACCGGGGAGCTGTTTTTT,CASRVNRGGNTGELFF,many,TRBD1,TRBJ2-2,TRBV12-3/TRBV12-4
TGCGCCAGCAGTCCACAGGGGCGTCGCGAGCAGTACTTC,CASSPQGRREQYF,many,TRBD1,TRBJ2-7,TRBV5-1
TGCGCCAGCAGTGAAGGGGGACGGGCGGGGGAGCAGTTCTTC,CASSEGGRAGEQFF,many,-,TRBJ2-1,TRBV10-1
TGTGCCAGCAGCCATGCAGGACAGGGGCTTGTCAATGAGCAGTTCTTC,CASSHAGQGLVNEQFF,medium-sized,TRBD1,TRBJ2-1,TRBV7-8
TGTGCCAGCGGTTCGGCTAGCGGGAACACCGGGGAGCTGTTTTTT,CASGSASGNTGELFF,many,TRBD2,TRBJ2-2,TRBV6-6
TGTGCCAGCAGCTTGAGGGGCGCCGGGGCGGCAGGAGAGACCCAGTACTTC,CASSLRGAGAAGETQYF,many,-,TRBJ2-5,TRBV5-6
TGTGCCAGCAGCAAAGGCGGCAACCTTTGCGATCTAGCCAAAAACATTCAGTACTTC,CASSKGGNLCDLAKNIQYF,many,-,TRBJ2-4,TRBV21-1
TGTGCCAGCAGTTTAGGGGACTCATACAATGAGCAGTTCTTC,CASSLGDSYNEQFF,many,-,TRBJ2-1,TRBV27
TGTGCCAGCAGTTCGGCGGGACCCTACGAGCAGTACTTC,CASSSAGPYEQYF,-,-,TRBJ2-7,TRBV12-3/TRBV12-4
TGTGCCAGCAGTTTAAGGAATCAGCCCCAGCATTTT,CASSLRNQPQHF,few,-,TRBJ1-5,TRBV12-3/TRBV12-4
TGCGCCAGCAGCACGGGGGAAAACGTCGGGGAGCAGTACTTC,CASSTGENVGEQYF,many,-,TRBJ2-7,TRBV5-1
TGCAGTGCGGACGGACAGTTGAACACTGAAGCTTTCTTT,CSADGQLNTEAFF,once,-,TRBJ1-1,TRBV20-1
TGCAGTGCTAGAGCTAGCGGGGGAGATACGCAGTATTTT,CSARASGGDTQYF,many,TRBD2,TRBJ2-3,TRBV20-1
TGTGCCTGCAGCCCACTAGCGGGAGAACAGTACTTC,CACSPLAGEQYF,-,TRBD2,TRBJ2-7,TRBV3-1
TGCAGTGCTAGGGGTACAGGGGGCCCAGATACGCAGTATTTT,CSARGTGGPDTQYF,many,TRBD1,TRBJ2-3,TRBV20-1
TGCAGCGCCGGGACTAACTCGGCCCCAGATACGCAGTATTTT,CSAGTNSAPDTQYF,many,TRBD2,TRBJ2-3,TRBV29-1
TGTGCCAGCAGCTCAATAGAAAGGGGGGACAGGGGCCTGGGGGAGCAGTTCTTC,CASSSIERGDRGLGEQFF,-,TRBD1,TRBJ2-1,TRBV7-8
TGCAGTGCTAGAGCATACAATGAGCAGTTCTTC,CSARAYNEQFF,many,-,TRBJ2-1,TRBV20-1
TGTGCCAGCAGTCACTCAGGAGGAGCGGACATTCAGTACTTC,CASSHSGGADIQYF,many,-,TRBJ2-4,TRBV6-5
TGCGCCAGCAGCATGGTTAGCGGGTTGACAGATACGCAGTATTTT,CASSMVSGLTDTQYF,-,TRBD2,TRBJ2-3,TRBV5-1
TGTGCCAGCAGTCCAGAGGCACCTCGGAACTACGAGCAGTACTTC,CASSPEAPRNYEQYF,-,-,TRBJ2-7,TRBV28
TGTGCCAGCAGTTCCGCACAGGACTCCTACGAGCAGTACTTC,CASSSAQDSYEQYF,many,-,TRBJ2-7,TRBV28